The entry below gives a single T cell receptor beta chain sequence along with its context. Antigen unknown. The study ran its PCR with 60 Vbeta and 13 Jbeta primers. The table came from immunoSEQ multiplex PCR; TCRdb's copy has only in-frame clones and leaves some out. The table has around 190,000 clones, 80% seen once. This specimen comes from a study of cytomegalovirus exposure and HLA in healthy donors. Broader study findings: TCR beta chains numbering under 200 were designated cytomegalovirus-associated. Based on reports, TCR beta sequences accurately predicted HLA-A and HLA-B alleles for most subjects. With later analysis, a missense DCLRE1C variant became linked to TCR beta V- and J-gene trimming.

The clonotype originates from a man aged 40-55 years in good health and CMV-seronegative. The specimen was PBMCs.

As DNA, the CDR3 is TGTGCCAGCACCGCTGGACAAGGAAATTCACCCCTCCACTTT. It is translated as CASTAGQGNSPLHF. The chain recombines TRBV7-6 with TRBJ1-6, with D possibly being TRBD1 (5 bases). The V end was cut by 7 bases, the J end by 7 bases, with 14 bases between. Germline assignment: CDR1 SGHVS and CDR2 FNYEAQ. The CDR3 contains 14 residues.